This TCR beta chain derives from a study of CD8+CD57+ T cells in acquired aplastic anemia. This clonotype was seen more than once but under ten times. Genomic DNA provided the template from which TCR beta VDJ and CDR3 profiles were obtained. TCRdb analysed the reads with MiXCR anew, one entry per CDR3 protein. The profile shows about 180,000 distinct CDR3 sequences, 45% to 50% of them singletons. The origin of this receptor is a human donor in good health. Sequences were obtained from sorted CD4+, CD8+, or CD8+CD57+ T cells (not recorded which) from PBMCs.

CDR3 loop: CASSPPRGWWSVNTEAFF. CDR3 DNA: TGTGCCAGCAGTCCTCCCAGGGGATGGTGGTCCGTGAACACTGAAGCTTTCTTT. The rearrangement joins TRBV6-1 to TRBJ1-1, with D tentatively TRBD1 (6 bases). CDR1 MNHNS and CDR2 SASEGT come from the germline V gene. V was pared by 5 bases and J by 0 bases, with 22 bases between. The CDR3 length is 18 residues.